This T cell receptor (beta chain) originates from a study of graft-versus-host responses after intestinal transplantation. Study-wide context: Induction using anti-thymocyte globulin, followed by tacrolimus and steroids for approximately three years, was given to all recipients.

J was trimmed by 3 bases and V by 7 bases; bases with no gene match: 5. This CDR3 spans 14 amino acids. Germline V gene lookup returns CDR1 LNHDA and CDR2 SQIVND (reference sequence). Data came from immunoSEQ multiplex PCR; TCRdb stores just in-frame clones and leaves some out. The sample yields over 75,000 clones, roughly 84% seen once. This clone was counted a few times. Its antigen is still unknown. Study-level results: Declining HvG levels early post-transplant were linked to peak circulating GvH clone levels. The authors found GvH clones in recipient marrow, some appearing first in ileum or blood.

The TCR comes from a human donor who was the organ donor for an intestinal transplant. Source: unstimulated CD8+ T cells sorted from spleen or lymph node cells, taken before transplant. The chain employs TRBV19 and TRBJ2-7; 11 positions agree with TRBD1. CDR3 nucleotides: TGTGCCAGTAAAGCCGGGACAGGGGGCTACGAGCAGTACTTC. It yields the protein CASKAGTGGYEQYF.